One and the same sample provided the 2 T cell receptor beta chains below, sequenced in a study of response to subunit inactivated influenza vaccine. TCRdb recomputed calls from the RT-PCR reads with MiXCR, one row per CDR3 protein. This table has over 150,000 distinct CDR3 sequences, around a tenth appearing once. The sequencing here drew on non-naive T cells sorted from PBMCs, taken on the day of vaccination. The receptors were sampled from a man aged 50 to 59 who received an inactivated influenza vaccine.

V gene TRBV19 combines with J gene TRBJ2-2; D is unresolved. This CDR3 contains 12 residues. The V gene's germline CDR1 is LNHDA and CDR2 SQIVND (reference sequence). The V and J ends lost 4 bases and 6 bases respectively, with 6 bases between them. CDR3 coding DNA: TGTGCCAGTAGTAGGTGGTCCGGGGAGCTGTTTTTT. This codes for CASSRWSGELFF.

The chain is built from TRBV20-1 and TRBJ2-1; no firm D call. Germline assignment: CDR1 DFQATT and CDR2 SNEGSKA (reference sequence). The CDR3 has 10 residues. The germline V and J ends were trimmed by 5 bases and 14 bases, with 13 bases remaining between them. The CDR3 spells CSAQRGPEFF. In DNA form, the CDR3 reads TGCAGTGCTCAGAGAGGACCCGAGTTCTTC.